One and the same sample provided the 8 T cell receptor beta chains below, sequenced in a study of a mutant IDH1 vaccine in newly diagnosed glioma. The repertoire was sequenced with immunoSEQ multiplex PCR; TCRdb's copy has only in-frame clones and lacks some. The top ten clones hold around 4.5% of a sample with tens of thousands of clones, about 74% of them seen once. The antigens of these receptors remain unknown. Time point reported: week 35, safety follow-up. Every single dose of the vaccine, 300 ug of mutant IDH1 20-mer peptide, came with topical imiquimod. The sequences come from PBMCs, collected from a glioma patient whose treatment included an IDH1 peptide vaccine. The receptors here all came from a man between 45 and 60 years old with glioma.

V and J are TRBV7-3 and TRBJ1-3, with 9 bases aligning to TRBD1. V shed 5 bases and J 2 bases; nucleotides not matched to a gene: 4. Germline CDR1 SGHTA, CDR2 FQGTGA. This CDR3 region has 15 residues. CDR3 in DNA: TGTGCCAGCAGCCGCGGGACAGGGACTGGAAACACCATATATTTT. Encoded protein: CASSRGTGTGNTIYF.

V gene TRBV5-5 combines with J gene TRBJ1-5; D is unclear. The CDR3 contains 13 residues. Germline CDR1 reads SGHKS; CDR2 reads YYEKEE (reference sequence). Trimming stripped 10 bases from V and 2 bases from J, with 13 bases between. The CDR3 region is CAGLAPGNQPQHF. In nucleotides, the CDR3 is TGTGCCGGACTAGCGCCAGGCAATCAGCCCCAGCATTTT.

This clone was detected once. J is TRBJ1-1 and V is TRBV7-8, with a possible D match to TRBD1 (6 bases). Germline V gene data show CDR1 as SGHVS and CDR2 as FQNEAQ. The length of the CDR3 is 14 residues. V was clipped by 4 bases and J by 5 bases, with 14 bases between them. DNA for the CDR3: TGTGCCAGCAGCTCCGTACAGGGATTGACTGAAGCTTTCTTT. It is translated as CASSSVQGLTEAFF.

The chain links TRBV2 to TRBJ2-1, with 8 nucleotides matching TRBD1. Germline-derived CDR1 and CDR2 are SNHLY and FYNNEI. Trimming at V came to 5 bases and at J to 2 bases, leaving 5 bases not matched to a gene. CDR3 size: 15 residues. This CDR3 is CASSSDRGPYNEQFF. DNA of the CDR3: TGTGCCAGCAGTTCAGACAGGGGACCCTACAATGAGCAGTTCTTC.

This clone was detected once. This chain connects TRBV27 to TRBJ2-2; D remains unclear. The ends were cut back, 3 bases at V and 1 base at J, with 9 bases in the middle. The CDR3 totals 15 residues. The germline V gene encodes CDR1 MNHEY and CDR2 SMNVEV (reference sequence). The CDR3 DNA reads TGTGCCAGCAGTTTCTACGGTGGGAACACCGGGGAGCTGTTTTTT. Its translation is CASSFYGGNTGELFF.

This clone was counted between two and nine times. The V and J genes are TRBV7-3 and TRBJ2-7; D perhaps matches TRBD1 (5 bases). Germline CDR1 and CDR2: SGHTA and FQGTGA. The CDR3 runs 15 residues. V was pared by 1 base and J by 2 bases, with 12 bases between. The CDR3 protein is CASSLMGLSTYEQYF. The DNA of the CDR3 is TGTGCCAGCAGCTTAATGGGGCTTAGTACCTACGAGCAGTACTTC.

The rearrangement uses TRBV19 and TRBJ1-3; D possibly corresponds to TRBD1 (6 bases). Looked up from germline, CDR1 is LNHDA and CDR2 is SQIVND (reference sequence). This CDR3 is 14 amino acids long. Trimming shortened V by 7 bases and J by 1 base, and 11 bases separated the two germline ends. CDR3 residues: CASIARGSGNTIYF. The CDR3 coding sequence is TGTGCCAGTATCGCCAGGGGTTCTGGAAACACCATATATTTT.

This clone was recorded a few times. This sequence joins TRBV18 and TRBJ1-5; the match to TRBD1 covers 9 bases. The V gene's germline CDR1 is KGHSH and CDR2 LQKENI. V shed 4 bases and J 7 bases; nucleotides not matched to a gene: 5. The CDR3 contains 14 residues. In nucleotides, the CDR3 is TGTGCCAGCTCACGGGGACAGGGTGAACAGCCCCAGCATTTT. Its protein is CASSRGQGEQPQHF.